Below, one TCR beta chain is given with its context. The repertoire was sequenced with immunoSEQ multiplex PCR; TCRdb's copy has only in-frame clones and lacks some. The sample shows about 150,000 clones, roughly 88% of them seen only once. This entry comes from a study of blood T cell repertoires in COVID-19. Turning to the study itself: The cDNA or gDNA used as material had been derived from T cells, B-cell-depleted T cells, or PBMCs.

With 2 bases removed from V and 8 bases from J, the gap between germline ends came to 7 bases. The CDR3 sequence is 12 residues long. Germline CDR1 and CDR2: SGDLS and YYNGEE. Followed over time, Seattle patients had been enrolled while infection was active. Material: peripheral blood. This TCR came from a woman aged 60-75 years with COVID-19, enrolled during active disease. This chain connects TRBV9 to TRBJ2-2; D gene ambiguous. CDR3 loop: CASSVPAGELFF. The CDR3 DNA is TGTGCCAGCAGCGTTCCAGCGGGGGAGCTGTTTTTT.